What follows are 29 T cell receptor beta chains derived from one specimen sequenced in a study of cytomegalovirus exposure and HLA in healthy donors. 60 Vbeta and 13 Jbeta primers were used in PCR. Generated by immunoSEQ multiplex PCR, the TCRdb table keeps only in-frame clones and is missing some. The sample includes 150,000 to 170,000 clones, approximately 74% of them seen just once. What was sequenced was PBMCs. All receptors derive from a young man in good health and CMV-seronegative.

Concerning this clone itself: Other DNA sequences of this sample code for an identical CDR3. This sequence joins TRBV5-6 and TRBJ2-5; 8 bases line up with TRBD2. In germline, CDR1 is SGHDT, CDR2 YYEEEE. J gave up 2 bases and V 0 bases, and 0 bases lay outside the gene matches. The CDR3 is made up of 14 amino acids. CDR3 loop: CASSLAGGQETQYF. The CDR3, as DNA: TGTGCCAGCAGCTTGGCGGGGGGGCAAGAGACCCAGTACTTC.

The J gene is TRBJ2-7, the V gene TRBV15, with D unresolved. The CDR3 is made up of 14 amino acids. The V end lost 5 bases, the J end lost 7 bases, and 18 bases lay between the germline ends. In germline, CDR1 is LNHNV, CDR2 YYDKDF (reference sequence). CDR3 sequence: CATSPTGTIREQYV. CDR3 nucleotide sequence: TGTGCCACCAGCCCGACCGGAACCATTCGGGAGCAGTACGTC.

The rearrangement links TRBV4-3 to TRBJ1-2, with D possibly TRBD1 on 5 matching bases. Germline V gene data show CDR1 as LGHNA and CDR2 as YSLEER. The CDR3 has 15 amino acids. V lost 0 bases to trimming and J lost 5 bases, with 13 bases between them. CDR3 loop: CASSQDGTGHYGYTF. The CDR3 region has the DNA TGCGCCAGCAGCCAAGATGGCACAGGTCATTATGGCTACACCTTC.

Comment on this clone: The junction departs from germline at one end; a sequencing error may be responsible. The chain has TRBV6-6 and TRBJ1-1; TRBD1 matches at 7 bases. Per germline, CDR1 MNHNY and CDR2 SVGAGI (reference sequence). The CDR3 is 14 residues long. The CDR3 protein is CAISRGQGNTEAFF. The CDR3 DNA is TGTGCCATCAGTAGGGGGCAGGGGAACACTGAAGCTTTCTTT.

V and J are TRBV10-3 and TRBJ1-1; D ambiguous. CDR1 and CDR2 (germline): ENHRY, SYGVKD. Trimming took off 8 bases at V and 1 base at J, with 8 bases between the two ends. This CDR3 has 12 amino acids. The CDR3 DNA is TGTGCCATCCCACGGAGGAACACTGAAGCTTTCTTT. Translating it yields CAIPRRNTEAFF.

This clone has just a few counts. The chain couples TRBV5-1 to TRBJ1-2, with D maybe TRBD1 (5 bases). CDR3 length equals 14 residues. Trimming stripped 0 bases from V and 6 bases from J, with 12 bases between. Germline V gene sequence: CDR1 SGHRS, CDR2 YFSETQ. The CDR3 DNA reads as TGCGCCAGCAGCTTGGTGGGGGGTCCCAATGGCTACACCTTC. Protein sequence: CASSLVGGPNGYTF.

V and J are TRBV6-1 and TRBJ1-5; 9 bases map to TRBD1. Trimming took 5 bases from V and 7 from J; bases not matched to a gene: 3. CDR1 and CDR2 (germline): MNHNS, SASEGT. The CDR3 consists of 13 residues. For the CDR3, the DNA is TGTGCCAGCAGTACACAGGGGGCCCAGCCCCAGCATTTT. Amino acids: CASSTQGAQPQHF.

V gene TRBV5-6 combines with J gene TRBJ1-1, with D maybe TRBD1 (5 bases). The CDR3 contains 14 residues. Germline V CDR1 and CDR2: SGHDT, YYEEEE. The V end lost 6 bases, the J end lost 4 bases, and 16 bases lay between the germline ends. CDR3 DNA: TGTGCCAGCACCCTGGGGGGAGTCAGCACTGAAGCTTTCTTT. It yields the protein CASTLGGVSTEAFF.

This clone has more than one count but fewer than ten. The sample carries other DNA sequences with the same CDR3. V is TRBV10-3 and J is TRBJ1-2, with D hard to call. Trimming removed 0 bases at V and 4 bases at J, with 6 bases between. The length of the CDR3 is 13 residues. Germline-derived CDR1 and CDR2 are ENHRY and SYGVKD. CDR3: CAISESTGYGYTF. The DNA for the CDR3 is TGTGCCATCAGTGAGTCGACGGGCTATGGCTACACCTTC.

This chain joins TRBV9 and TRBJ1-2; 9 bases are shared with TRBD1. This CDR3 spans 15 amino acids. The J segment lost 9 bases and the V segment lost 4 bases, leaving 13 bases of the junction unmatched. Germline V gene lookup returns CDR1 SGDLS and CDR2 YYNGEE. The CDR3: CASSLTGGSSYSYTF. The CDR3 DNA reads TGTGCCAGCAGCCTGACAGGGGGATCGAGCTACAGCTACACCTTC.

The rearrangement uses TRBV27 and TRBJ2-5; TRBD1 matches 10 bases. The J segment lost 11 bases and the V segment lost 6 bases, leaving 12 bases of the junction unmatched. In germline, CDR1 is MNHEY, CDR2 SMNVEV (reference sequence). The CDR3 runs to 14 residues. The CDR3 is CASRGLGTGARQYF. The CDR3 DNA sequence: TGTGCCAGCAGGGGGCTGGGGACAGGGGCTAGGCAGTACTTC.

V and J are TRBV23-1 and TRBJ2-5, with TRBD2 matching 8 bases. TRBV23-1 is an ORF, with its function uncertain. The CDR3 runs 16 residues. The junction had 5 bases not matched to a gene; V was cut back by 0 bases and J by 2 bases. The CDR3 reads CASSQSARGGQETQYF. The CDR3 DNA reads as TGCGCCAGCAGTCAATCGGCCCGGGGGGGGCAAGAGACCCAGTACTTC.

This clone was found a few times. The chain couples TRBV7-9 to TRBJ1-5; perhaps TRBD1 as D (5 bases). Germline V gene data show CDR1 as SEHNR and CDR2 as FQNEAQ (reference sequence). The CDR3 consists of 15 residues. Trimming shortened V by 2 bases and J by 3 bases, and 11 bases separated the two germline ends. Written as DNA, the CDR3 is TGTGCCAGCAGCTTAACGGACACTATCAATCAGCCCCAGCATTTT. Its protein is CASSLTDTINQPQHF.

The sample holds one count of this clone. The gene calls are TRBV2 and TRBJ2-5; tentatively, D is TRBD2 (5 bases). V lost 4 bases and J 3 bases, leaving 21 bases between the germline ends. The CDR3 extends over 17 amino acids. CDR1 and CDR2 from the germline V gene are SNHLY and FYNNEI. The CDR3: CASSASLGVGTKETQYF. The CDR3 DNA reads as TGTGCCAGCAGTGCCTCCCTCGGGGTGGGAACTAAAGAGACCCAGTACTTC.

The chain recombines TRBV5-1 with TRBJ1-4; D remains unclear. Trimming left V 1 base short and J 8 bases short, with 15 bases between. Germline V gene lookup returns CDR1 SGHRS and CDR2 YFSETQ. This CDR3 spans 15 amino acids. The CDR3 coding sequence is TGCGCCAGCAGCTTGATCGAGGGATCTCAGGAAAAACTGTTTTTT. Translating it yields CASSLIEGSQEKLFF.

V and J are TRBV7-2 and TRBJ1-1, with 7 bases matching TRBD1. V lost 1 base, J lost 7 bases, and 3 bases stayed unmatched. The CDR3 is 13 residues long. CDR1 SGHTA and CDR2 FQGNSA come from the germline V gene. CDR3 residues: CASSLVGGVEAFF. Written as DNA, the CDR3 is TGTGCCAGCAGCTTAGTAGGGGGCGTTGAAGCTTTCTTT.

V usage is TRBV19 and J usage is TRBJ2-6; possible D gene TRBD1, 5 bases. The germline V gene encodes CDR1 LNHDA and CDR2 SQIVND (reference sequence). The CDR3 contains 16 residues. The V and J ends lost 6 bases and 4 bases respectively, with 16 bases between them. CDR3 coding DNA: TGTGCCAGTAGCTCTATTGCAGGGCCCGGGGCCAACGTCCTGACTTTC. It specifies CASSSIAGPGANVLTF.

This clone has just one count. V usage is TRBV5-1 and J usage is TRBJ2-2, with D perhaps matching TRBD1 (5 bases). The CDR3 sequence is 17 residues long. V gave up 0 bases and J gave up 4 bases, with 16 bases separating them. Germline CDR1 reads SGHRS; CDR2 reads YFSETQ. The CDR3 sequence is CASSLAEQAVITGELFF. The CDR3 coding sequence is TGCGCCAGCAGCTTGGCCGAACAGGCTGTGATCACCGGGGAGCTGTTTTTT.

This clone was detected once. The CDR3: CASSNRVQPQHF. For the CDR3, the DNA is TGTGCCAGCAGTAACAGGGTTCAGCCCCAGCATTTT. The chain links TRBV6-5 to TRBJ1-5; possible D gene TRBD1, 6 bases. Germline CDR1 MNHEY, CDR2 SVGAGI. Trimming pared 5 bases from V and 6 bases from J, leaving 8 bases between. The CDR3 is 12 amino acids.

The J gene is TRBJ2-4, the V gene TRBV11-2; TRBD1 matches at 7 bases. CDR1 is SGHAT, CDR2 FQNNGV, per germline. Germline trimming cut 1 base from V and 12 bases from J; bases unmatched to any gene: 18. CDR3 length equals 17 residues. The CDR3 DNA reads TGTGCCAGCAGCTTAGTGACAGGGTCAGGCCTTTTGGACAGTCAGTACTTC. This sequence encodes CASSLVTGSGLLDSQYF.

The V call is TRBV15, the J call TRBJ1-6, with a tentative D call TRBD1 (5 bases). The V and J ends lost 0 bases and 10 bases respectively, with 13 bases between them. CDR3 length equals 15 residues. Germline CDR1 LNHNV, CDR2 YYDKDF (reference sequence). The CDR3 DNA reads TGTGCCACCAGCAGAGATTTGGGACTCTTATCACCCCTCCACTTT. The encoded protein is CATSRDLGLLSPLHF.

This clone was seen a single time. In nucleotides, the CDR3 is TGTGCCTGGGGGGACAGGGCAGGCTATGGCTACACCTTC. Protein sequence: CAWGDRAGYGYTF. V is TRBV30 and J is TRBJ1-2; TRBD1 matches at 9 bases. This CDR3 is 13 amino acids long. V lost 5 bases and J lost 4; bases outside the gene matches: 5. Germline CDR1 GTSNPN, CDR2 SVGIG (reference sequence).

The rearrangement uses TRBV7-2 and TRBJ1-2, with 9 bases lining up with TRBD1. The trim removed 0 bases at V and 4 bases at J, leaving 0 bases unmatched. In germline, CDR1 is SGHTA, CDR2 FQGNSA. The CDR3 is made up of 14 amino acids. The CDR3 nucleotides are TGTGCCAGCAGCTTAGCGGACAGGGGCTATGGCTACACCTTC. Amino acids: CASSLADRGYGYTF. The full variable domain, rest sourced from reference TRBV7-2 and TRBJ1-2, is GAGVSQSPSNKVTEKGKDVELRCDPISGHTALYWYRQSLGQGLEFLIYFQGNSAPDKSGLPSDRFSAERTGGSVSTLTIQRTQQEDSAVYLCASSLADRGYGYTFGSGTRLTVV.

This clone was counted only a few times. This chain connects TRBV28 to TRBJ1-2, with a weak D call TRBD1 (6 bases). The V gene's germline CDR1 is MDHEN and CDR2 SYDVKM. Trimming stripped 7 bases from V and 7 bases from J, with 13 bases between. This CDR3 spans 12 amino acids. The CDR3 sequence is CASTEGVSGYTF. The CDR3 DNA is TGTGCCAGCACTGAGGGGGTTAGTGGCTACACCTTC.

DNA for the CDR3: TGTGCCAGCAGTTTCTCAGGGAATGGCTACACCTTC. Protein product: CASSFSGNGYTF. J is TRBJ1-2 and V is TRBV28; maybe TRBD1 (5 bases). V was trimmed by 3 bases and J by 6 bases, leaving 8 bases between them. From germline, CDR1 is MDHEN and CDR2 SYDVKM. CDR3 size: 12 residues.

The chain joins TRBV11-2 to TRBJ2-7; weak D call: TRBD1 (6 bases). This CDR3 has 13 amino acids. The ends were cut back, 5 bases at V and 4 bases at J, with 12 bases in the middle. Germline CDR1 is SGHAT and CDR2 is FQNNGV. The CDR3 DNA reads TGTGCCAGCAGCCGGAACAGGGAATACGAGCAGTACGTC. Residues: CASSRNREYEQYV.

The chain links TRBV2 to TRBJ2-7; 8 positions agree with TRBD1. CDR3 length: 15 amino acids. Germline V gene lookup returns CDR1 SNHLY and CDR2 FYNNEI. Trimming at V came to 4 bases and at J to 0 bases, leaving 5 bases not matched to a gene. The CDR3 DNA is TGTGCCAGCAGTGCCCGGGACAGGAGCTCCTACGAGCAGTACTTC. Residues: CASSARDRSSYEQYF.

The rearrangement uses TRBV30 and TRBJ2-5, with 8 bases aligning to TRBD2. Per the germline V gene, CDR1 is GTSNPN and CDR2 is SVGIG (reference sequence). The J segment lost 4 bases and the V segment lost 1 base, leaving 5 bases of the junction unmatched. The length of the CDR3 is 14 residues. The CDR3 coding sequence is TGTGCCTGGAGTGCGGGGGGGCTTCTAGAGACCCAGTACTTC. Amino acid sequence: CAWSAGGLLETQYF.

In DNA form, the CDR3 reads TGTGCCATCAGTGAACTGGGCGGGGGAGAGACCCAGTACTTC. Translation gives CAISELGGGETQYF. This sequence joins TRBV10-3 and TRBJ2-5; TRBD2 matches 7 bases. Germline V gene data show CDR1 as ENHRY and CDR2 as SYGVKD. With V trimmed by 3 bases and J by 4 bases, 5 bases remained unmatched. This CDR3 has 14 residues.